These 26 T cell receptor beta chains came from one sample sequenced in a study of shared clonotypes between healthy human individuals. Sequencing used immunoSEQ multiplex PCR; TCRdb keeps in-frame clones, though not all of them. The data contain 450,000 to 500,000 clones, around 73% of them singletons. The sequenced sample was PBMCs. The receptors stem from a woman between 40 and 55 years old in good health. Some clones in this sample may be carry-over from other donors' samples.

The chain joins TRBV5-1 to TRBJ2-1; TRBD2 matches 11 bases. The CDR3 spans 16 residues. The V and J ends lost 3 bases and 5 bases, in that order; junction bases with no gene match: 7. Per the germline V gene, CDR1 is SGHRS and CDR2 is YFSETQ. CDR3 amino acids: CASSSLAGASDNEQFF. CDR3 DNA: TGCGCCAGCAGCTCACTAGCGGGAGCGTCCGACAATGAGCAGTTCTTC.

The count of this clone is one. The V call is TRBV7-2, the J call TRBJ2-1; D is perhaps TRBD2 (5 bases). The CDR3 extends over 13 amino acids. Trimming took off 4 bases at V and 8 bases at J, with 12 bases between the two ends. Germline V gene data show CDR1 as SGHTA and CDR2 as FQGNSA. This CDR3 is CASSSELDHEQFF. The CDR3, as DNA: TGTGCCAGCAGCTCAGAACTAGACCATGAGCAGTTCTTC.

The chain employs TRBV18 and TRBJ2-3; D is ambiguous. The V gene's germline CDR1 is KGHSH and CDR2 LQKENI. This CDR3 is built from 16 residues. V lost 0 bases and J 3 bases, leaving 13 bases between the germline ends. CDR3 amino acids: CASSPPGEMWTDTQYF. In nucleotides, the CDR3 is TGTGCCAGCTCACCACCAGGAGAGATGTGGACAGATACGCAGTATTTT.

This rearrangement joins TRBV7-9 to TRBJ2-7, with D perhaps being TRBD1 or TRBD2 (5 bases each). Germline lookup yields CDR1 SEHNR and CDR2 FQNEAQ (reference sequence). V shed 4 bases and J shed 3 bases, with 13 bases lying between them. This CDR3 is 14 amino acids long. CDR3 sequence reads: CASSYVGERYEQYF. Here the CDR3 DNA reads TGTGCCAGCAGCTACGTGGGGGAGCGCTACGAGCAGTACTTC.

V is TRBV25-1 and J is TRBJ1-1; D gene unclear. Deletions cut 3 bases from V and 0 bases from J, with 5 bases between. The CDR3 is 13 residues long. Looked up from germline, CDR1 is MGHDK and CDR2 is SYGVNS. For the CDR3, the DNA is TGTGCCAGCAGTGAGCTCATGAACACTGAAGCTTTCTTT. Amino acids: CASSELMNTEAFF.

This clone appeared a single time. The chain recombines TRBV18 with TRBJ1-2; the D is unclear. The V and J ends lost 5 bases and 12 bases respectively, with 19 bases between them. Germline V CDR1 and CDR2: KGHSH, LQKENI. The CDR3 spans 13 residues. The DNA for the CDR3 is TGTGCCAGCTCAAACCGGACGGTACTAAGGGACACCTTC. Translation gives CASSNRTVLRDTF.

In this sample, this clone turned up once. The CDR3 sequence is CASSQDSVPTGYTF. CDR3 DNA sequence: TGCGCCAGCAGCCAGGACAGCGTTCCTACTGGCTACACCTTC. The chain links TRBV5-1 to TRBJ1-2; TRBD1 might be the D (6 bases). In germline, CDR1 is SGHRS, CDR2 YFSETQ. The CDR3 runs 14 residues. Trimming left V 4 bases short and J 7 bases short, with 17 bases between.

The V gene is TRBV5-6, the J gene TRBJ2-1, with 7 bases lining up with TRBD1. Trimming at V came to 1 base and at J to 7 bases, leaving 2 bases not matched to a gene. Looked up from germline, CDR1 is SGHDT and CDR2 is YYEEEE. The CDR3 sequence is 13 residues long. CDR3 nucleotide sequence: TGTGCCAGCAGCTTGACGGACAGGAATGAGCAGTTCTTC. It yields the protein CASSLTDRNEQFF.

J is TRBJ2-5 and V is TRBV7-8, with TRBD2 matching over 9 bases. CDR1 SGHVS and CDR2 FQNEAQ come from the germline V gene. V shed 8 bases and J 4 bases; nucleotides not matched to a gene: 11. The CDR3 length is 15 residues. Here the CDR3 reads CASDTGGRAVETQYF. In DNA, the CDR3 is TGTGCCAGCGACACTGGCGGGAGGGCCGTAGAGACCCAGTACTTC.

As regards this clone: This specimen includes other DNA sequences encoding the same CDR3. The V and J genes are TRBV19 and TRBJ2-1, with D possibly matching TRBD2 (6 bases). Germline loops: CDR1 LNHDA, CDR2 SQIVND (reference sequence). This CDR3 contains 14 residues. V was trimmed by 3 bases and J by 4 bases, leaving 10 bases between them. The CDR3 here is CASSIGGSYNEQFF. The CDR3 coding sequence is TGTGCCAGTAGTATTGGGGGGTCTTACAATGAGCAGTTCTTC.

The chain joins TRBV7-2 to TRBJ2-1; possibly TRBD1 for D (6 bases). V was clipped by 6 bases and J by 4 bases, with 16 bases between them. Germline values: CDR1 SGHTA, CDR2 FQGNSA. The CDR3 consists of 15 residues. CDR3 nucleotides: TGTGCCAGCAGGCGAGACAGGATGTTATACAATGAGCAGTTCTTC. Amino acids: CASRRDRMLYNEQFF.

Only one count was recorded for this clone. V gene TRBV6-1 combines with J gene TRBJ2-7; 12 bases are a match to TRBD2. There are 17 residues in the CDR3. Looked up from germline, CDR1 is MNHNS and CDR2 is SASEGT. V trimming: 2 bases; J trimming: 5 bases; junction bases outside the gene matches: 10. In DNA form, the CDR3 reads TGTGCCAGCAGTGAATCCGACAATAGACTAGCGGGAGACGAGCAGTACTTC. The encoded protein is CASSESDNRLAGDEQYF.

The chain uses TRBV4-3 and TRBJ1-2, with TRBD1 identical over 8 bases. Germline lookup yields CDR1 LGHNA and CDR2 YSLEER. Germline trimming cut 4 bases from V and 7 bases from J; bases unmatched to any gene: 5. This CDR3 contains 13 residues. The CDR3 loop is CASSLQGAGGYTF. The CDR3 nucleotides read TGCGCCAGCAGCCTCCAGGGGGCAGGTGGCTACACCTTC.

This CDR3 is CASSIGAAAYNEQFF. The CDR3 DNA sequence: TGTGCCAGTAGTATAGGCGCAGCTGCCTACAATGAGCAGTTCTTC. The chain is built from TRBV19 and TRBJ2-1; the D is unclear. The CDR3 is 15 residues long. V was trimmed by 1 base and J by 2 bases, leaving 9 bases between them. Germline V gene lookup returns CDR1 LNHDA and CDR2 SQIVND (reference sequence).

The CDR3 DNA reads as TGTGCCAGCAGTTATTCAAGGGGCACCGGGGAGCTGTTTTTT. This encodes CASSYSRGTGELFF. This sequence joins TRBV6-5 and TRBJ2-2; D is perhaps TRBD1 (5 bases). V lost 3 bases and J 4 bases, leaving 9 bases between the germline ends. The CDR3 totals 14 residues. The V gene's germline CDR1 is MNHEY and CDR2 SVGAGI.

This chain joins TRBV7-9 and TRBJ2-7; D gene uncertain. The CDR3 has 12 amino acids. Germline CDR1 and CDR2: SEHNR and FQNEAQ (reference sequence). Trimming took off 2 bases at V and 9 bases at J, with 11 bases between the two ends. The CDR3 DNA reads TGTGCCAGCAGCTTACCCGCAACTGTGCAGTACTTC. Translating gives CASSLPATVQYF.

As DNA, the CDR3 is TGTGCTAGTGGTACCGGGGCCGGGGAGACTGAAGCTTTCTTT. This sequence encodes CASGTGAGETEAFF. The rearrangement joins TRBV12-5 to TRBJ1-1; D might be TRBD1 (5 bases). Trimming stripped 5 bases from V and 5 bases from J, with 15 bases between. CDR1 LGHNT and CDR2 FRNRAP come from the germline V gene. The CDR3 spans 14 residues.

The CDR3 is CASTDSDNEQFF. CDR3 bases: TGTGCCAGCACGGACAGCGACAATGAGCAGTTCTTC. This chain links TRBV2 with TRBJ2-1; a weak D match, TRBD1 (6 bases). The CDR3 has 12 residues. Germline values: CDR1 SNHLY, CDR2 FYNNEI. The V gene lost 7 bases and the J gene lost 5 bases, with 9 bases spanning the gap.

J is TRBJ2-1 and V is TRBV29-1; 10 nucleotides agree with TRBD2. The CDR3 covers 14 residues. With 4 bases clipped from V and 8 bases from J, the junction kept 8 bases outside the gene matches. CDR1 and CDR2 from the germline V gene are SQVTM and ANQGSEA. DNA for the CDR3: TGCAGCGTTGGCCTAGCGGGAGCTATAGATGAGCAGTTCTTC. As protein: CSVGLAGAIDEQFF.

The chain uses TRBV7-8 and TRBJ2-7, with TRBD2 as a possible D gene (7 bases). This CDR3 region has 15 residues. Germline CDR1 and CDR2: SGHVS and FQNEAQ. The ends were cut back, 5 bases at V and 6 bases at J, with 20 bases in the middle. CDR3 sequence reads: CASSPSRGALGEQYF. The CDR3 region has the DNA TGTGCCAGCAGCCCATCACGGGGGGCACTTGGCGAGCAGTACTTC. Full variable domain (remainder filled in from reference TRBV7-8 and TRBJ2-7): GAGVSQSPRYKVAKRGQDVALRCDPISGHVSLFWYQQALGQGPEFLTYFQNEAQLDKSGLPSDRFFAERPEGSVSTLKIQRTQQEDSAVYLCASSPSRGALGEQYFGPGTRLTVT.

As concerns this clone: This sample includes further DNA sequences coding for the same CDR3. The gene calls are TRBV5-1 and TRBJ2-7; no firm D call. V lost 2 bases to trimming and J lost 3 bases, with 6 bases between them. This CDR3 is 12 amino acids long. Germline CDR1 SGHRS, CDR2 YFSETQ. CDR3 nucleotides: TGCGCCAGCAGCTTATCCGGCTACGAGCAGTACTTC. Its translation: CASSLSGYEQYF.

This sequence joins TRBV2 and TRBJ1-5; 8 bases are shared with TRBD1. The CDR3 loop spans 14 amino acids. Germline V CDR1 and CDR2: SNHLY, FYNNEI. J gave up 3 bases and V 5 bases, and 3 bases lay outside the gene matches. In nucleotides, the CDR3 is TGTGCCAGCAGTCCAGGGGGCCCCAATCAGCCCCAGCATTTT. Amino acid sequence: CASSPGGPNQPQHF.

The genes are TRBV7-5 and TRBJ2-1; the table's D gene call, TRBD2, was not cross checked with the DNA. TRBV7-5 is classified as a pseudogene. This CDR3 contains 23 residues. CDR3 in amino acids: CARSPDLLRLSNRTGSGRNEQFF. The DNA for the CDR3 is TGTGCCAGAAGCCCAGACCTGTTGCGGCTAAGTAACAGAACGGGGTCAGGCCGAAATGAGCAGTTCTTC.

The chain combines TRBV18 with TRBJ2-1; the match to TRBD2 covers 8 bases. The V segment lost 3 bases and the J segment 8 bases; nucleotides outside the gene matches: 12. Germline V lookup: CDR1 KGHSH, CDR2 LQKENI. The length of the CDR3 is 16 residues. CDR3 residues: CASSPPFNSGSYEQFF. As DNA, the CDR3 is TGTGCCAGCTCACCCCCGTTTAACAGCGGGAGTTATGAGCAGTTCTTC.

The rearrangement joins TRBV9 to TRBJ2-2; D might be TRBD2 (5 bases). Germline V gene data show CDR1 as SGDLS and CDR2 as YYNGEE. Trimming cost V 3 bases and J 7 bases, with 7 bases left between them. The CDR3 has 12 amino acids. The CDR3, as DNA: TGTGCCAGCAGCGCCCGGGGCGGGGAGCTGTTTTTT. This sequence encodes CASSARGGELFF.

The chain links TRBV27 to TRBJ1-2; perhaps TRBD1 as D (5 bases). Germline CDR1 and CDR2: MNHEY and SMNVEV (reference sequence). V gave up 7 bases and J gave up 7 bases, with 19 bases separating them. This CDR3 is built from 14 residues. The DNA of the CDR3 is TGTGCCAGCACCCAAAATGGGGGGGAGACTGGCTACACCTTC. This encodes CASTQNGGETGYTF.